Listed below are T cell receptor beta chains from one sample, sequenced in a study of PD-L1 blockade in urothelial cancer. Libraries were prepared by immunoSEQ multiplex PCR; TCRdb keeps only in-frame clonotypes and omits some of them. Counted here are 100,000 or so clones, roughly nine tenths occurring once; the ten biggest clones make up approximately 0.88%. This material consisted of PBMCs, taken around atezolizumab (anti-PD-L1) treatment. Every receptor here comes from an elderly woman with urothelial cancer. CDR3s include the opening cysteine and the closing phenylalanine or tryptophan. The D gene is left open where the match is weak. Size tells how often a clone was seen (once, few, many) or the class of an expanded clone, and some rows leave it out.

v_gene	j_gene	d_gene	abundance	CDR3nt	CDR3aa
TRBV7-7	TRBJ2-1	.	once	TGTGCCAGCAGCTTAAGGGGGGGGAGGAGTGGATACAATGAGCAGTTCTTC	CASSLRGGRSGYNEQFF
TRBV7-2	TRBJ2-2	TRBD2	.	TGTGCCAGCAGCCCCAGGACTAGCGGGAGACCCGGGGAGCTGTTTTTT	CASSPRTSGRPGELFF
TRBV9	TRBJ1-3	.	.	TGTGCCAGCAGCCCCTCACCCCTAGGGGACACCATATATTTT	CASSPSPLGDTIYF
TRBV5-1	TRBJ2-7	TRBD1	.	TGCGCCAGCACCCCGGGACAGGTGATCCCCTACGAGCAGTACTTC	CASTPGQVIPYEQYF
TRBV19	TRBJ1-2	.	.	TGTGCCAGTAGTATGAAGCTTAATGGCTACACCTTC	CASSMKLNGYTF
TRBV6-1	TRBJ2-7	.	.	TGTGCCAGCTGGAGCCGATACGAGCAGTACTTC	CASWSRYEQYF
TRBV7-2	TRBJ2-7	.	once	TGTGCCAGCAGCCCCCCTTCTTGGGACACCCGATCCTACGAGCAGTACTTC	CASSPPSWDTRSYEQYF
TRBV30	TRBJ1-5	.	.	TGTGCCTGGAGTGATACGGGAGGGAGGCAGCCCCAGCATTTT	CAWSDTGGRQPQHF
TRBV14	TRBJ2-7	.	once	TGTGCCAGCAGCCAATCAGCCTACGAGCAGTACTTC	CASSQSAYEQYF
TRBV9	TRBJ2-1	TRBD2	.	TGTGCCAGCAGCGTAGAGGAGATGAGTAGCGGGAGTTTGTATGAGCAGTTCTTC	CASSVEEMSSGSLYEQFF
TRBV28	TRBJ1-1	TRBD1	.	TGTGCCGGGAACCGACAGGGGGTTTTCACTGAAGCTTTCTTT	CAGNRQGVFTEAFF